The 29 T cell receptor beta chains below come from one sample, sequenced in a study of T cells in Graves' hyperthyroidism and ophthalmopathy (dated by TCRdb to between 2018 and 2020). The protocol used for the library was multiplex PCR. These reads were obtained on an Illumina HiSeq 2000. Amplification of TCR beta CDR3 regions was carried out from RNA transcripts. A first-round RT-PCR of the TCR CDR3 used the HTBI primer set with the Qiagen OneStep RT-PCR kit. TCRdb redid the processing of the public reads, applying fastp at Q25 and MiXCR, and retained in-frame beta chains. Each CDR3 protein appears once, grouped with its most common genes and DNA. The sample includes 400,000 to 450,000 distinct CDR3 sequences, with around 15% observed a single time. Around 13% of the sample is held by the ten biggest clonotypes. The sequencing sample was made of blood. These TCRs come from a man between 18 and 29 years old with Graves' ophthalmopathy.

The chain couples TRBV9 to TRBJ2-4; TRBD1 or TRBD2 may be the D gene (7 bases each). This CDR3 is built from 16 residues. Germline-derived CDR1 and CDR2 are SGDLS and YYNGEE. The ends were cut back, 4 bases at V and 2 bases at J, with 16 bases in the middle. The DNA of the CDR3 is TGTGCCAGCAGCTCAGGGGGGGGCCAGTCCAAAAACATTCAGTACTTC. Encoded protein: CASSSGGGQSKNIQYF.

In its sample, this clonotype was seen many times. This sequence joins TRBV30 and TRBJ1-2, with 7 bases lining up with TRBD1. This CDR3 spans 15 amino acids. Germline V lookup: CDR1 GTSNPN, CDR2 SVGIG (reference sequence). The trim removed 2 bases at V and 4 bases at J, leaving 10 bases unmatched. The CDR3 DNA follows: TGTGCCTGGAGTCATGGCAGGGGGTCCTCCTATGGCTACACCTTC. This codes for CAWSHGRGSSYGYTF.

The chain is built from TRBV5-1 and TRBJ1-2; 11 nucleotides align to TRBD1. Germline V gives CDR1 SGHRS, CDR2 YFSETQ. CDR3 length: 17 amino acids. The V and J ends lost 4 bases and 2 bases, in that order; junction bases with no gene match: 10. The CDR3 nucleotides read TGCGCCAGCAGCCCTGGACAGGGGGCGAGGGCAAACTATGGCTACACCTTC. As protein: CASSPGQGARANYGYTF.

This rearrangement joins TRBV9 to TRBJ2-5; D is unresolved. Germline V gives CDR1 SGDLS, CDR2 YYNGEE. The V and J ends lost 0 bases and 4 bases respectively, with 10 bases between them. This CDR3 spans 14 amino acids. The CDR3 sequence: CASSVGPGPETQYF. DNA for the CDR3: TGTGCCAGCAGCGTAGGGCCCGGACCAGAGACCCAGTACTTC.

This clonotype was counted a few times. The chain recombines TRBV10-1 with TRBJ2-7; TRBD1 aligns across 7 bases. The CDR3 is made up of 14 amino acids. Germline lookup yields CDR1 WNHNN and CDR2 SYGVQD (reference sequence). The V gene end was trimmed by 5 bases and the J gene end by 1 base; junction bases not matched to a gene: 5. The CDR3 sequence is CASSPDRLSYEQYF. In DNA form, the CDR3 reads TGCGCCAGCAGTCCGGACAGGCTATCCTACGAGCAGTACTTC.

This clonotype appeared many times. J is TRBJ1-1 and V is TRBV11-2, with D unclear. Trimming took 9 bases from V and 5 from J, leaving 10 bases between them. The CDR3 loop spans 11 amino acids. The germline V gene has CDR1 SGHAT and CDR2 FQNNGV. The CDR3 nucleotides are TGTGCCAGTCTCTATGGTACTGAAGCTTTCTTT. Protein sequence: CASLYGTEAFF.

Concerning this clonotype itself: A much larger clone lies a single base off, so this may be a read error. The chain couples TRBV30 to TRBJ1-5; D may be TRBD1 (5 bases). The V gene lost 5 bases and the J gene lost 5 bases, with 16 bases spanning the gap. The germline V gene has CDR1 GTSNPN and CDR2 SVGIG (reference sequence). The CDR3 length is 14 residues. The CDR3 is CAWGTRGRHQPQHF. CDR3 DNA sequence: TGTGCCTGGGGTACAAGGGGTAGGCATCAGCCCCAGCATTTT.

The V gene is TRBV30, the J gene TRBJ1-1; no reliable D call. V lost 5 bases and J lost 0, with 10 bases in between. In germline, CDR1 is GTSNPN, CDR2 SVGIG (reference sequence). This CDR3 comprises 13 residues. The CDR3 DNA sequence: TGTGCCTGGGTTACGGGGATGAACACTGAAGCTTTCTTT. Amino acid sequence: CAWVTGMNTEAFF.

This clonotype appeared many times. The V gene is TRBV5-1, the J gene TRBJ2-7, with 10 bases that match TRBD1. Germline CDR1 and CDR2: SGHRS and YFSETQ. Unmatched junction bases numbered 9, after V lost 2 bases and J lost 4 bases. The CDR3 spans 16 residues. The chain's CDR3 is CASSLARQGAPYEQYF. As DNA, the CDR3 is TGCGCCAGCAGCTTAGCACGACAGGGGGCCCCATACGAGCAGTACTTC.

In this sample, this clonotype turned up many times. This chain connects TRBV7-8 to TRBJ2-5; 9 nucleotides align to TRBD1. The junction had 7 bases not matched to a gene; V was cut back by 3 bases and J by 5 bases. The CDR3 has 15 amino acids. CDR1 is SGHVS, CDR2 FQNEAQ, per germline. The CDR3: CASSFIQGAWETQYF. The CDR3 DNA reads TGTGCCAGCAGCTTCATACAGGGGGCATGGGAGACCCAGTACTTC. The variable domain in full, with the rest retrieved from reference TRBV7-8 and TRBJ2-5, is GAGVSQSPRYKVAKRGQDVALRCDPISGHVSLFWYQQALGQGPEFLTYFQNEAQLDKSGLPSDRFFAERPEGSVSTLKIQRTQQEDSAVYLCASSFIQGAWETQYFGPGTRLLVL.

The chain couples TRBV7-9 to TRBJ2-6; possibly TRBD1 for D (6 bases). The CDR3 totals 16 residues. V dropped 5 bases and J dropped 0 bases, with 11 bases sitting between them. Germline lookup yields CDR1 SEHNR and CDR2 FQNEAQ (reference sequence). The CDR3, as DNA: TGTGCCAGCAGCACCCGGGACACCTCTGGGGCCAACGTCCTGACTTTC. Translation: CASSTRDTSGANVLTF.

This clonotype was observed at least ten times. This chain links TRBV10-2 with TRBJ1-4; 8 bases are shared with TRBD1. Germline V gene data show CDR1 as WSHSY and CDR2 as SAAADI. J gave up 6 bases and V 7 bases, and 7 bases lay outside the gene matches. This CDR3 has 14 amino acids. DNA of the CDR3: TGCGCCAGCAAATCCGGACAGGGATATGAAAAACTGTTTTTT. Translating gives CASKSGQGYEKLFF.

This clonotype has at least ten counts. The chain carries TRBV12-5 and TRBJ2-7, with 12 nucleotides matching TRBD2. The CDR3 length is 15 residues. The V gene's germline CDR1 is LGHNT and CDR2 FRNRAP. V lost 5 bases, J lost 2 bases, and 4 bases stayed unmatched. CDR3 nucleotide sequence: TGTGCTAGTGGTGGCGGACTAGCGGGGACCTACGAGCAGTACTTC. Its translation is CASGGGLAGTYEQYF.

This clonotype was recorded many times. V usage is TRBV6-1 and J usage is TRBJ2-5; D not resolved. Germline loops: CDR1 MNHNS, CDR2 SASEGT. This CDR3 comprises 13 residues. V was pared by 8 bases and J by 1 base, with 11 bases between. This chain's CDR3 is CASYTTAQETQYF. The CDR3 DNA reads TGTGCCAGCTATACTACTGCCCAAGAGACCCAGTACTTC.

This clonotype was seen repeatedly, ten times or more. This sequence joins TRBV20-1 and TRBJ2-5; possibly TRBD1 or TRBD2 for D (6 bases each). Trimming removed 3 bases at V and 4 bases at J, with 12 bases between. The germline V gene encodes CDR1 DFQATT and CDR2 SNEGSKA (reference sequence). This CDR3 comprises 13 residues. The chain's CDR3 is CSASGGRRETQYF. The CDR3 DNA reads TGCAGTGCTAGCGGGGGCCGCCGAGAGACCCAGTACTTC.

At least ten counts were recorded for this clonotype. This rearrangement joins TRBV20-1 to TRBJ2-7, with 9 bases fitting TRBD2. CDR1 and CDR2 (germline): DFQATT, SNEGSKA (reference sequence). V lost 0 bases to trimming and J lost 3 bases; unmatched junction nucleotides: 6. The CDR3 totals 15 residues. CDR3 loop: CSARDVVAGDYEQYF. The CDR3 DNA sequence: TGCAGTGCTAGAGATGTGGTAGCGGGAGACTACGAGCAGTACTTC.

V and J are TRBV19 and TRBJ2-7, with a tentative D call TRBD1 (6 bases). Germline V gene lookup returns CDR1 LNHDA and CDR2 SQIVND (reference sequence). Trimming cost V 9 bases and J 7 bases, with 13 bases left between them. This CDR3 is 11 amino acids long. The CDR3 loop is CASGTFGEQYF. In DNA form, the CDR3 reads TGTGCCAGCGGGACATTTGGGGAGCAGTACTTC.

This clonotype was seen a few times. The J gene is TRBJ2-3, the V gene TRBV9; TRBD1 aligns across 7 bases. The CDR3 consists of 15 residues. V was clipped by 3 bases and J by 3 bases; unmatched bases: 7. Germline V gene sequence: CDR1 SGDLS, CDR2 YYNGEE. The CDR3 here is CASSALRGSTDTQYF. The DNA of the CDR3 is TGTGCCAGCAGCGCCCTCAGGGGGTCTACAGATACGCAGTATTTT. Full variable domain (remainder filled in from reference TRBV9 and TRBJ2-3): DSGVTQTPKHLITATGQRVTLRCSPRSGDLSVYWYQQSLDQGLQFLIQYYNGEERAKGNILERFSAQQFPDLHSELNLSSLELGDSALYFCASSALRGSTDTQYFGPGTRLTVL.

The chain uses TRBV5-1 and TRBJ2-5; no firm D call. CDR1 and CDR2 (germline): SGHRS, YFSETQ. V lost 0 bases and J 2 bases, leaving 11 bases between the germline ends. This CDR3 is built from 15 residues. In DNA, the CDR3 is TGCGCCAGCAGCTTGGCCACTGGGGTTCAAGAGACCCAGTACTTC. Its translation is CASSLATGVQETQYF. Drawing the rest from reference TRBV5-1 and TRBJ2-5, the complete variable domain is KAGVTQTPRYLIKTRGQQVTLSCSPISGHRSVSWYQQTPGQGLQFLFEYFSETQRNKGNFPGRFSGRQFSNSRSEMNVSTLELGDSALYLCASSLATGVQETQYFGPGTRLLVL.

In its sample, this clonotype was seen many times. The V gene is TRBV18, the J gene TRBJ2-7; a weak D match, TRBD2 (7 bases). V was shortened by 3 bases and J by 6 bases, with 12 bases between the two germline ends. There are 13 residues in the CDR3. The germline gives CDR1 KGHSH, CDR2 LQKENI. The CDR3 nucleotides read TGTGCCAGCTCACCCGAGGGGGGGAGCGAGCAGTACTTC. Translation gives CASSPEGGSEQYF. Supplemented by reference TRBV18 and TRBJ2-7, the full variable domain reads NAGVMQNPRHLVRRRGQEARLRCSPMKGHSHVYWYRQLPEEGLKFMVYLQKENIIDESGMPKERFSAEFPKEGPSILRIQQVVRGDSAAYFCASSPEGGSEQYFGPGTRLTVT.

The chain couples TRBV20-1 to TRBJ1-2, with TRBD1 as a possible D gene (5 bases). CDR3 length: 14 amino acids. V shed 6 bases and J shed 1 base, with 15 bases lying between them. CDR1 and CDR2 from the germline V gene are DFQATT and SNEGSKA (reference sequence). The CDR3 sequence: CSAYRSLSNYGYTF. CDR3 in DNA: TGCAGTGCGTACAGGAGCCTCAGTAACTATGGCTACACCTTC.

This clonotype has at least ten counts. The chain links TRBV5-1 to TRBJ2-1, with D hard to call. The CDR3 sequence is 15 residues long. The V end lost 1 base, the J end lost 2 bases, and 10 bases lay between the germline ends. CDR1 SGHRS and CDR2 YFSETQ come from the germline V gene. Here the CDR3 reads CASSLLGLTYNEQFF. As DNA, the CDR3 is TGCGCCAGCAGCTTGTTAGGCTTAACCTACAATGAGCAGTTCTTC. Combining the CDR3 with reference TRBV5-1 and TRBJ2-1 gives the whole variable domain KAGVTQTPRYLIKTRGQQVTLSCSPISGHRSVSWYQQTPGQGLQFLFEYFSETQRNKGNFPGRFSGRQFSNSRSEMNVSTLELGDSALYLCASSLLGLTYNEQFFGPGTRLTVL.

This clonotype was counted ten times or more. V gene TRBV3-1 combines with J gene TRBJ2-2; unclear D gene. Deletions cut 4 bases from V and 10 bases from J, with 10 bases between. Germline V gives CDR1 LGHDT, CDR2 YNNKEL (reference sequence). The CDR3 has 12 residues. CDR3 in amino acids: CASSLDIMELFF. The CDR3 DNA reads TGTGCCAGCAGCCTAGACATAATGGAGCTGTTTTTT.

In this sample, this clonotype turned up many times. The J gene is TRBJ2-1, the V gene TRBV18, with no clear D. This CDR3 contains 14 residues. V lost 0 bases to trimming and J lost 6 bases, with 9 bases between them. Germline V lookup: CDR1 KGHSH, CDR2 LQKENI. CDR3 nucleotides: TGTGCCAGCTCACCACCGGTGACCGTCAATGAGCAGTTCTTC. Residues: CASSPPVTVNEQFF. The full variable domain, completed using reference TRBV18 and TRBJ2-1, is NAGVMQNPRHLVRRRGQEARLRCSPMKGHSHVYWYRQLPEEGLKFMVYLQKENIIDESGMPKERFSAEFPKEGPSILRIQQVVRGDSAAYFCASSPPVTVNEQFFGPGTRLTVL.

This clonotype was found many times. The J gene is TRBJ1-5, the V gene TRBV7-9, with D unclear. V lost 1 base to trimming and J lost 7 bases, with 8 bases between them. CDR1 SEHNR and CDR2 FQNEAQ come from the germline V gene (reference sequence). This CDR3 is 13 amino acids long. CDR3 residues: CASSLGRSQPQHF. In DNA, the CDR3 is TGTGCCAGCAGCTTAGGGCGGAGCCAGCCCCAGCATTTT.

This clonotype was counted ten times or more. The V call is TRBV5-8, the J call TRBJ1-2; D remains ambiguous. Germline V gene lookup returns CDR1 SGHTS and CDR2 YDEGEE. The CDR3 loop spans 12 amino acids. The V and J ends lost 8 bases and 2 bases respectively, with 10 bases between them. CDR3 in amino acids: CASSTENYGYTF. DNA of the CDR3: TGTGCCAGTTCGACGGAAAACTATGGCTACACCTTC.

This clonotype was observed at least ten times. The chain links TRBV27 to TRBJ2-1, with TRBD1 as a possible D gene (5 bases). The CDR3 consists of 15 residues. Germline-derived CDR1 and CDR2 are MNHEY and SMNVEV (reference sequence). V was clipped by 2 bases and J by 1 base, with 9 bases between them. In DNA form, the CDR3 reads TGTGCCAGCAGTTTAGGTAAGGGGTCCTACAATGAGCAGTTCTTC. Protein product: CASSLGKGSYNEQFF.

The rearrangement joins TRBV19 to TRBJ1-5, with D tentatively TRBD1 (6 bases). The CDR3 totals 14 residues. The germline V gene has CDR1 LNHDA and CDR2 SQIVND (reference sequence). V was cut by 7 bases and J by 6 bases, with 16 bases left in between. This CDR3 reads CASNFPGVGQPQHF. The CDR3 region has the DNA TGTGCCAGTAATTTTCCAGGGGTTGGTCAGCCCCAGCATTTT.

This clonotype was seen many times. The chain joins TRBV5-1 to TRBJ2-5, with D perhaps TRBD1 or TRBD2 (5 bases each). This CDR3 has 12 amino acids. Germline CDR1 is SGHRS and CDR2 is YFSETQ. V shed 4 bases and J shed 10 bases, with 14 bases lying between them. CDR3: CASSLGTVDQYF. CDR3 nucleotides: TGCGCCAGCAGCCTAGGGACGGTCGACCAGTACTTC.